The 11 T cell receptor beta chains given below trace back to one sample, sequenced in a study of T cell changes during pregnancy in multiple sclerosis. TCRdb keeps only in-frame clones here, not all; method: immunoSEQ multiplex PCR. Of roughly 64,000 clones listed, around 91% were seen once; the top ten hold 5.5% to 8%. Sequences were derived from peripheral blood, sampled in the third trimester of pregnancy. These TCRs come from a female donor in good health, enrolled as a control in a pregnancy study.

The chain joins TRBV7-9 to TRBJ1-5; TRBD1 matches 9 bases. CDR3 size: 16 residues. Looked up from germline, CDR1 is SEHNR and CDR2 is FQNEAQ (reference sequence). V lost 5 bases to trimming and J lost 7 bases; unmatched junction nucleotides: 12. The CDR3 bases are TGTGCCAGCAGCCTCTCGGGACAGGGAGGTGGGCAGCCCCAGCATTTT. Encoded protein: CASSLSGQGGGQPQHF.

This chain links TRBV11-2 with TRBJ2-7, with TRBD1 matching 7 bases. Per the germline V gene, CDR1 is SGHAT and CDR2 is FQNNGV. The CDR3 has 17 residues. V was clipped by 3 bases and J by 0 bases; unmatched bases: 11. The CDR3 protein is CASSFRFLGQVSYEQYF. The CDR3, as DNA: TGTGCCAGCAGCTTTAGATTCTTAGGACAGGTCTCCTACGAGCAGTACTTC.

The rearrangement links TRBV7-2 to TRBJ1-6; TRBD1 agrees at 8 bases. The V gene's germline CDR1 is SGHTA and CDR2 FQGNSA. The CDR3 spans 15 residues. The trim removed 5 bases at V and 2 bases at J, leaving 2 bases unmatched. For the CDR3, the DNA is TGTGCCAGCAGCCAGGGGGCTGCCTATAATTCACCCCTCCACTTT. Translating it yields CASSQGAAYNSPLHF.

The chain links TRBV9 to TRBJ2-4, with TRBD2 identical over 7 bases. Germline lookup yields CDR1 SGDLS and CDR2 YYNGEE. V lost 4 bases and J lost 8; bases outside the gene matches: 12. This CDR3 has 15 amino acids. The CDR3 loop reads CASSRGETPQDIQYF. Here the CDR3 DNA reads TGTGCCAGCAGCCGGGGGGAGACGCCACAGGACATTCAGTACTTC.

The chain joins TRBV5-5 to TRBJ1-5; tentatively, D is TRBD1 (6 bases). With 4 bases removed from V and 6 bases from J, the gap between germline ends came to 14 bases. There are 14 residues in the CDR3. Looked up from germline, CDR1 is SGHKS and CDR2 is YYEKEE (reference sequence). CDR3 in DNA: TGTGCCAGCAGCAGGCCAGGGGAGGGTCAGCCCCAGCATTTT. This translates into CASSRPGEGQPQHF.

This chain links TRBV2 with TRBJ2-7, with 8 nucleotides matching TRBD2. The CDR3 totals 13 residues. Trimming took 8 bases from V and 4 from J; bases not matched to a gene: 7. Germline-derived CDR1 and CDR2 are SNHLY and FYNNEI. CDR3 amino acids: CASVSGVPYEQYF. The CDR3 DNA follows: TGTGCCAGCGTTAGCGGGGTGCCATACGAGCAGTACTTC.

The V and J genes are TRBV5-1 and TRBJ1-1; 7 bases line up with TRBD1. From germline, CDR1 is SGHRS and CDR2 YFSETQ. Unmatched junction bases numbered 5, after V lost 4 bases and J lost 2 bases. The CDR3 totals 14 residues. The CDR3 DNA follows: TGCGCCAGCAGCGTCGGGACAGATAACACTGAAGCTTTCTTT. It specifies CASSVGTDNTEAFF.

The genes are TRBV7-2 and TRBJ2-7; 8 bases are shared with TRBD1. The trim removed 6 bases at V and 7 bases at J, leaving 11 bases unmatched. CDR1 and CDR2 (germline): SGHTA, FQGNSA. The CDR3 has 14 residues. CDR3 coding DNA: TGTGCCAGCAGACAAACAGGGGGTCGATGGGAGCAGTACTTC. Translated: CASRQTGGRWEQYF.

In nucleotides, the CDR3 is TGTGCCAGCAGTTTCGCTAGCGGGAGGATGGGTGAGCAGTTCTTC. This translates into CASSFASGRMGEQFF. The chain is built from TRBV27 and TRBJ2-1, with TRBD2 identical over 11 bases. The CDR3 length is 15 residues. V was pared by 3 bases and J by 9 bases, with 7 bases of the junction left unmatched. Per germline, CDR1 MNHEY and CDR2 SMNVEV (reference sequence).

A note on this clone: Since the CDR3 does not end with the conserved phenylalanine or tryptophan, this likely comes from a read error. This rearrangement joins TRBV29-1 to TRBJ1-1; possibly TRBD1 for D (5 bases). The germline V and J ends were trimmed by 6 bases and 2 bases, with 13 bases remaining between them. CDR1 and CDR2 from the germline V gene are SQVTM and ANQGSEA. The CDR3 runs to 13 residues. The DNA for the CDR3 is TGCAGCGTCAGAAGGGGAAGCAACACTGAAGCTTTCCTT. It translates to CSVRRGSNTEAFL.

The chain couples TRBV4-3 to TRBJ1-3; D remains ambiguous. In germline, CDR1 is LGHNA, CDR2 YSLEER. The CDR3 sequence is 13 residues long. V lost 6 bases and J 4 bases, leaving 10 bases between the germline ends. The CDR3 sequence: CASSQQRGNTIYF. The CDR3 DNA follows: TGCGCCAGCAGTCAACAGCGGGGAAACACCATATATTTT.